The 3 T cell receptor beta chains below come from one sample, sequenced in a study of blood T cell repertoires in COVID-19. Method: immunoSEQ multiplex PCR; TCRdb's copy keeps in-frame clones and lacks some. Of 200,000 to 300,000 clones in the sample, about 87% were seen once. The sample was peripheral blood. The receptor set was obtained from an older woman with COVID-19, enrolled during active disease.

The CDR3 loop is CASSLARQGASPLHF. DNA of the CDR3: TGTGCCAGCAGCTTAGCGCGGCAGGGGGCTTCACCCCTCCACTTT. The V and J genes are TRBV7-2 and TRBJ1-6, with 8 bases that match TRBD1. The junction had 4 bases not matched to a gene; V was cut back by 0 bases and J by 9 bases. This CDR3 is built from 15 residues. From germline, CDR1 is SGHTA and CDR2 FQGNSA.

J is TRBJ2-1 and V is TRBV9; 7 bases align to TRBD2. V dropped 4 bases and J dropped 5; count of bases not matched to a gene: 9. The germline V gene encodes CDR1 SGDLS and CDR2 YYNGEE. The CDR3 sequence is 15 residues long. The CDR3, as DNA: TGTGCCAGCAGCTCCCAAGGACGGGGGGACAATGAGCAGTTCTTC. Its translation is CASSSQGRGDNEQFF.

This rearrangement joins TRBV19 to TRBJ2-7; 9 bases match TRBD1. The germline CDR1 and CDR2 sequences are LNHDA and SQIVND (reference sequence). Germline trimming cut 0 bases from V and 1 base from J; bases unmatched to any gene: 7. This CDR3 has 17 amino acids. The CDR3 protein is CASSIDLGTGFSYEQYF. CDR3 in DNA: TGTGCCAGTAGTATAGATCTCGGGACAGGGTTTTCCTACGAGCAGTACTTC. The full variable domain, in which reference TRBV19 and TRBJ2-7 provide the parts outside the CDR3, is DGGITQSPKYLFRKEGQNVTLSCEQNLNHDAMYWYRQDPGQGLRLIYYSQIVNDFQKGDIAEGYSVSREKKESFPLTVTSAQKNPTAFYLCASSIDLGTGFSYEQYFGPGTRLTVT.